The 20 T cell receptor beta chains reported below all come from one sample, sequenced in a study of post-analysis software for immune sequencing data. Each TCR beta cDNA library carried unique molecular identifiers. TCRdb independently ran MiXCR on the PCR reads; one entry per CDR3 protein. Seen here are 170,000 or so distinct CDR3 sequences, around 28% observed once, and the top ten hold less than 1.6%. Study-wide results and limits: Controls showed lower frequencies than patients for five TRBV segments, and TRBV5-6, TRBV5-1 and TRBV20-1 were among these.

These TCRs are of unknown antigen specificity. The sample comprised blood. The receptors derive from a girl aged 10-17 years with multiple sclerosis.

This chain connects TRBV27 to TRBJ2-1, with a tentative D call TRBD2 (6 bases). V lost 5 bases and J lost 13, with 30 bases in between. This CDR3 contains 17 residues. Germline V gene lookup returns CDR1 MNHEY and CDR2 SMNVEV (reference sequence). In DNA form, the CDR3 reads TGTGCCAGCAGTGGTACAGCCGGAGGGAGTGCCGAAGAGACCCAGTTCTTC. It specifies CASSGTAGGSAEETQFF.

In this sample, this clonotype turned up once. This chain links TRBV7-9 with TRBJ2-7; D not certain. The length of the CDR3 is 13 residues. Looked up from germline, CDR1 is SEHNR and CDR2 is FQNEAQ (reference sequence). Trimming stripped 6 bases from V and 6 bases from J, with 15 bases between. The CDR3 sequence is CASRLDLWGEQYF. CDR3 sequence (DNA): TGTGCCAGCAGGTTGGATTTGTGGGGCGAGCAGTACTTC.

The chain couples TRBV2 to TRBJ2-5; D gene ambiguous. The CDR3 consists of 15 residues. Trimming stripped 6 bases from V and 1 base from J, with 15 bases between. Germline CDR1 is SNHLY and CDR2 is FYNNEI. CDR3 in amino acids: CASRGRAPRQETQYF. DNA of the CDR3: TGTGCCAGCAGGGGCCGGGCGCCACGCCAAGAGACCCAGTACTTC.

V gene TRBV10-2 combines with J gene TRBJ1-1; no firm D call. Trimming removed 6 bases from V and 3 bases from J, with 11 bases in between. This CDR3 has 13 residues. CDR1 is WSHSY, CDR2 SAAADI, per germline. CDR3 in DNA: TGCGCCAGCAGCACTTCAGCGTACACTGAAGCTTTCTTT. It specifies CASSTSAYTEAFF.

The chain links TRBV6-6 to TRBJ1-5; TRBD1 might be the D (6 bases). The ends were cut back, 6 bases at V and 4 bases at J, with 16 bases in the middle. Germline V gives CDR1 MNHNY, CDR2 SVGAGI (reference sequence). The CDR3 has 15 amino acids. The CDR3 sequence is CASRGGGAVNQPQHF. In DNA, the CDR3 is TGTGCCAGCAGGGGCGGGGGGGCGGTGAATCAGCCCCAGCATTTT.

The chain is built from TRBV5-6 and TRBJ2-5; 9 positions agree with TRBD1. The J call is uncertain, as TRBJ2-4 better fits the DNA end. In germline, CDR1 is SGHDT, CDR2 YYEEEE. This CDR3 contains 15 residues. In DNA form, the CDR3 reads TGTGCCAGCAGCGGCCCCGGGACAGGGAAAAACATTCAGTACTTC. Translating it yields CASSGPGTGKNIQYF.

This clonotype was observed a single time. A much bigger clone sits one base away, suggesting this may be a read error. J is TRBJ2-1 and V is TRBV20-1; TRBD2 might be the D (6 bases). The V end lost 3 bases, the J end lost 5 bases, and 17 bases lay between the germline ends. Germline CDR1 is DFQATT and CDR2 is SNEGSKA (reference sequence). The CDR3 runs 15 residues. CDR3 sequence (DNA): TGCAGTGCTAGCGAGGACTATCCAAGGGACAATGAGCAGTTCTTC. Translation: CSASEDYPRDNEQFF.

This clonotype showed up just a few times. The chain combines TRBV5-1 with TRBJ2-6; 7 nucleotides match TRBD2. The CDR3 spans 14 residues. J lost 1 base, V lost 7 bases, and 2 bases had no gene match. Germline CDR1 is SGHRS and CDR2 is YFSETQ. CDR3 coding DNA: TGCGCCAGCGGGGAGGGTTCTGGGGCCAACGTCCTGACTTTC. Amino acids: CASGEGSGANVLTF.

The table lists this clonotype with a few counts. The V gene is TRBV2, the J gene TRBJ2-5; no firm D call. CDR1 SNHLY and CDR2 FYNNEI come from the germline V gene. The V gene lost 4 bases and the J gene lost 6 bases, with 9 bases spanning the gap. The CDR3 covers 12 residues. In DNA, the CDR3 is TGTGCCAGCAGTGCTGTCAGTCAGACCCAGTACTTC. Translating it yields CASSAVSQTQYF.

This clonotype was counted between two and nine times. The rearrangement links TRBV9 to TRBJ2-7; possibly TRBD2 for D (6 bases). The CDR3 covers 14 residues. CDR1 SGDLS and CDR2 YYNGEE come from the germline V gene. Trimming cost V 4 bases and J 7 bases, with 18 bases left between them. CDR3 protein: CASSTGTERLEQYF. The CDR3 nucleotides read TGTGCCAGCAGCACGGGGACTGAACGTCTAGAGCAGTACTTC.

This chain uses TRBV28 with TRBJ2-1; possibly TRBD1 or TRBD2 for D (6 bases each). Trimming shortened V by 10 bases and J by 8 bases, and 21 bases separated the two germline ends. Germline CDR1 is MDHEN and CDR2 is SYDVKM. CDR3 length: 14 amino acids. The CDR3 is CATLPPGAFYEQFF. CDR3 coding DNA: TGTGCCACCTTGCCCCCGGGGGCCTTCTATGAGCAGTTCTTC. Looking up the rest from reference TRBV28 and TRBJ2-1 gives the full variable domain: DVKVTQSSRYLVKRTGEKVFLECVQDMDHENMFWYRQDPGLGLRLIYFSYDVKMKEKGDIPEGYSVSREKKERFSLILESASTNQTSMYLCATLPPGAFYEQFFGPGTRLTVL.

A single count supports this clonotype. This may be a read error, as it is one base from a much larger clone. The CDR3: CASSPLTGGGGGTQYF. Here the CDR3 DNA reads TGTGCCAGCAGTCCCCTGACAGGGGGCGGCGGGGGGACCCAGTACTTC. This chain links TRBV6-5 with TRBJ2-5; 10 bases agree with TRBD1. The CDR3 runs to 16 residues. Germline V gene lookup returns CDR1 MNHEY and CDR2 SVGAGI. Trimming took 5 bases from V and 7 from J; bases not matched to a gene: 13.

The chain is built from TRBV5-6 and TRBJ1-5; TRBD1 is a possible D gene (5 bases). The V end was cut by 0 bases, the J end by 0 bases, with 16 bases between. This CDR3 is built from 18 residues. Germline V CDR1 and CDR2: SGHDT, YYEEEE. CDR3 in DNA: TGTGCCAGCAGCTTGGGGGGCCGCTGGGGATATAGCAATCAGCCCCAGCATTTT. Translated, it gives CASSLGGRWGYSNQPQHF.

The chain links TRBV20-1 to TRBJ1-1, with unresolved D. Between the trimmed V and J ends, which lost 3 bases and 3 bases, there was a span of 17 bases. Germline V CDR1 and CDR2: DFQATT, SNEGSKA (reference sequence). The CDR3 loop spans 15 amino acids. In DNA form, the CDR3 reads TGCAGTGCTAGTCCCGGTCGTGGGTCGTACACTGAAGCTTTCTTT. Residues: CSASPGRGSYTEAFF.

This clonotype was picked up a small number of times. The gene calls are TRBV7-9 and TRBJ1-1; tentatively, D is TRBD1 (5 bases). The V and J ends lost 5 bases and 6 bases respectively, with 13 bases between them. This CDR3 has 13 amino acids. Germline V CDR1 and CDR2: SEHNR, FQNEAQ (reference sequence). As DNA, the CDR3 is TGTGCCAGCAGCCCCAGGGATGGCCCTGAAGCTTTCTTT. Residues: CASSPRDGPEAFF.

About this clonotype: A much larger clone lies one base from this, so it may be a read error. The rearrangement links TRBV3-1 to TRBJ2-5; 12 nucleotides agree with TRBD2. The CDR3 totals 19 residues. Per germline, CDR1 LGHDT and CDR2 YNNKEL (reference sequence). CDR3 coding DNA: TGTGCCGGCAGCCACCCTAGCGGGAGGGCCCTTCGGGACCAAGAGACCCAGTACTTC. Its translation is CAGSHPSGRALRDQETQYF.

This clonotype was detected many times. This chain links TRBV27 with TRBJ2-7; possible D gene TRBD1, 6 bases. Trimming cost V 2 bases and J 4 bases, with 15 bases left between them. The CDR3 is 15 residues long. CDR1 is MNHEY and CDR2 is SMNVEV in the germline V gene (reference sequence). The DNA of the CDR3 is TGTGCCAGCAGTTTAGTAGGCAGGGGACCGTACGAGCAGTACTTC. Translating gives CASSLVGRGPYEQYF.

The chain links TRBV27 to TRBJ1-4, with D possibly TRBD1 on 6 matching bases. V lost 3 bases to trimming and J lost 0 bases, with 17 bases between them. The CDR3 loop spans 18 amino acids. The germline CDR1 and CDR2 sequences are MNHEY and SMNVEV (reference sequence). CDR3 bases: TGTGCCAGCAGTTTTAGGACAGTTCACCTTACAACTAATGAAAAACTGTTTTTT. Its protein product is CASSFRTVHLTTNEKLFF.

The chain uses TRBV27 and TRBJ1-4; no firm D call. Germline-derived CDR1 and CDR2 are MNHEY and SMNVEV (reference sequence). The CDR3 is made up of 17 amino acids. V lost 5 bases, J lost 3 bases, and 19 bases lay in between. The DNA of the CDR3 is TGTGCCAGCAGTCTGGGCCAAGGGAGTGGATCTAATGAAAAACTGTTTTTT. Amino acid sequence: CASSLGQGSGSNEKLFF.

The table lists this clonotype with many counts. This sequence joins TRBV27 and TRBJ1-2; unclear D gene. The CDR3 spans 15 residues. Germline V gives CDR1 MNHEY, CDR2 SMNVEV (reference sequence). V gave up 6 bases and J gave up 3 bases, with 17 bases separating them. This chain's CDR3 is CASSSRLLGYYGYTF. CDR3 sequence (DNA): TGTGCCAGCAGCTCCCGATTATTGGGGTACTATGGCTACACCTTC.